This T cell receptor (beta chain) was obtained from a study of regulatory T cells in long-lasting Graves disease. Study-wide results and limits: Persistent cases favored TRBV28, TRBJ1-2 and TRBJ2-5. The sample size was small, and this may have reduced accuracy.

Germline CDR1 reads SQVTM; CDR2 reads ANQGSEA. V was shortened by 4 bases and J by 2 bases, with 18 bases between the two germline ends. The CDR3 runs 15 residues. This clonotype has a handful of counts. What it binds is not known. Through Arm-PCR of CDR3 regions and iRepertoire HTBI primers, TCR beta libraries were built. TCRdb passed the multiplex PCR reads through MiXCR, listing each CDR3 protein once. The profile shows about 620,000 distinct CDR3 sequences, around 17% of them singletons. Time point noted: newly diagnosed GD, antithyroid drugs for less than 3 months. TCR sequences were obtained from RNA taken from PBMCs. These data were also reused for a study on T cells in Graves' hyperthyroidism and ophthalmopathy.

The material sequenced was peripheral blood mononuclear cells (PBMCs), taken at new diagnosis, from a patient treated with antithyroid drugs. The chain couples TRBV29-1 to TRBJ2-7; a weak D match, TRBD1 (5 bases). This TCR derives from a woman aged 30 to 39 with Graves disease. CDR3 region: CSVVTSDGHPYEQYF. CDR3 DNA sequence: TGCAGCGTTGTAACGTCAGACGGACACCCCTACGAGCAGTACTTC.